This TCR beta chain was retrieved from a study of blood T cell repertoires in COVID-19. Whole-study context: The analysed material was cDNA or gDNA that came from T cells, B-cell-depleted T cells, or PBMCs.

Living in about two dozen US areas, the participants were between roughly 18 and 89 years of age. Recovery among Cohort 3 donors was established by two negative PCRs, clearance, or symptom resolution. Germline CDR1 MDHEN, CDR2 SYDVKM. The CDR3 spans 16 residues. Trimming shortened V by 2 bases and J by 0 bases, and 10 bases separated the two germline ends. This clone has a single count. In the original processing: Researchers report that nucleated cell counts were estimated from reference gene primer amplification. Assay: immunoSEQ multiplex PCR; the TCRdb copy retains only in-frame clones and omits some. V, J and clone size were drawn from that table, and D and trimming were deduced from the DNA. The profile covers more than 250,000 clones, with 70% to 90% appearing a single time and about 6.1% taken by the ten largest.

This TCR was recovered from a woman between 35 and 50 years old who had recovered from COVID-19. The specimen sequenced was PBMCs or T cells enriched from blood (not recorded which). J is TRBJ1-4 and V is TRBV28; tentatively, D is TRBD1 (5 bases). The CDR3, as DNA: TGTGCCAGCAGTTTAGGGGGGAGAACAACTAATGAAAAACTGTTTTTT. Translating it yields CASSLGGRTTNEKLFF. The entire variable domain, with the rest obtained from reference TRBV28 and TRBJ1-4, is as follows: DVKVTQSSRYLVKRTGEKVFLECVQDMDHENMFWYRQDPGLGLRLIYFSYDVKMKEKGDIPEGYSVSREKKERFSLILESASTNQTSMYLCASSLGGRTTNEKLFFGSGTQLSVL.